This record concerns one T cell receptor (beta chain) sequence. Its antigen is undetermined. This sample stems from a study of response to subunit inactivated influenza vaccine. Overall study results and limits: The study's authors posited that every seasonal influenza vaccination enlists few new T cells.

TCRdb re-called the RT-PCR reads with MiXCR, one entry per CDR3 protein. The repertoire consists of some 500,000 distinct CDR3 sequences, with 10% to 15% occurring once and the leading ten covering about an eighth. V lost 7 bases and J lost 2, with 14 bases in between. The germline V gene encodes CDR1 ENHRY and CDR2 SYGVKD. The CDR3 extends over 14 amino acids. The J gene is TRBJ1-2, the V gene TRBV10-3; possible D gene TRBD1, 5 bases. This receptor was obtained from a man aged 50-60 years who received an inactivated influenza vaccine. Material: PBMCs from blood, obtained roughly 47 days after vaccination. DNA of the CDR3: TGTGCCATCACCAGGGACTTAAGCAACTATGGCTACACCTTC. Translated, it gives CAITRDLSNYGYTF.